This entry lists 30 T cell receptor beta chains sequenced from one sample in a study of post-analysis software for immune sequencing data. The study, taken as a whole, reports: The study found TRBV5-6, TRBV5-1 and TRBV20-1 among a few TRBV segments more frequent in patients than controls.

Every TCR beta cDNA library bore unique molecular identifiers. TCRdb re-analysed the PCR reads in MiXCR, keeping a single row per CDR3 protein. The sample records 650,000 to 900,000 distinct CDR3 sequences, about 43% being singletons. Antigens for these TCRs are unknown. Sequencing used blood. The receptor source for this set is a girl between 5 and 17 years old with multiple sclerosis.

CDR3 sequence: CASSLGGAWGETQYF. The CDR3 DNA sequence: TGTGCCAGCAGCTTAGGAGGGGCCTGGGGGGAGACCCAGTACTTC. V usage is TRBV5-8 and J usage is TRBJ2-5; D possibly corresponds to TRBD2 (6 bases). Germline assignment: CDR1 SGHTS and CDR2 YDEGEE. V lost 2 bases, J lost 5 bases, and 16 bases lay in between. This CDR3 has 15 residues.

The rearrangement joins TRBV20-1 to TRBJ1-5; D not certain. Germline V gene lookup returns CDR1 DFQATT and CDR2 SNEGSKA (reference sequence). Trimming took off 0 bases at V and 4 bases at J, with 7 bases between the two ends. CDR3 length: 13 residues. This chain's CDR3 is CSARDYPNQPQHF. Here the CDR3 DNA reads TGCAGTGCTAGAGATTACCCGAATCAGCCCCAGCATTTT.

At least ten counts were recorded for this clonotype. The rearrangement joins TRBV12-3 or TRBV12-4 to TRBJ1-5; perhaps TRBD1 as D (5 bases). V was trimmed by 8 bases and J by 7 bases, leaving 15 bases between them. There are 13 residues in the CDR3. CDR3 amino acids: CASCRSGGQPQHF. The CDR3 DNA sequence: TGTGCCAGCTGCAGGTCTGGGGGGCAGCCCCAGCATTTT.

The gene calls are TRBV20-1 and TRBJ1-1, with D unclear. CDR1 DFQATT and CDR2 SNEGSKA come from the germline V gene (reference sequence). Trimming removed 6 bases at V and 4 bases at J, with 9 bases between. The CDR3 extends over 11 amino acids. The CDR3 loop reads CSATSSTEAFF. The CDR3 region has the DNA TGCAGTGCCACAAGTTCCACTGAAGCTTTCTTT.

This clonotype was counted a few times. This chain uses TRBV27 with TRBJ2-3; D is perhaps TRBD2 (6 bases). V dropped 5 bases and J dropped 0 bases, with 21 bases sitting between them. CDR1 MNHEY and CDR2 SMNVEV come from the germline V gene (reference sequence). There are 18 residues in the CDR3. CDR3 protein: CASSPGVERPPSTDTQYF. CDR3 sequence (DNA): TGTGCCAGCAGTCCGGGGGTGGAGCGGCCCCCTAGCACAGATACGCAGTATTTT.

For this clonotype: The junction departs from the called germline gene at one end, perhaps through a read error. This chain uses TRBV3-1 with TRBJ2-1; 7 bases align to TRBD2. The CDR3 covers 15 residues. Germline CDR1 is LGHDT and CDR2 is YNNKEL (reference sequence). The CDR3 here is CASSQDGLAAHEQFF. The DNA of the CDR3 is TGTGCCAGCAGTCAAGATGGGCTAGCGGCACACGAGCAGTTCTTC.

The CDR3 loop is CASSMRRGTYNEQFF. In nucleotides, the CDR3 is TGTGCCAGTAGTATGAGGAGGGGGACCTACAATGAGCAGTTCTTC. The J gene is TRBJ2-1, the V gene TRBV19; the D gene could be TRBD1 or TRBD2 (6 bases each). This CDR3 is 15 amino acids long. Germline V gene sequence: CDR1 LNHDA, CDR2 SQIVND (reference sequence). V was shortened by 3 bases and J by 2 bases, with 11 bases between the two germline ends.

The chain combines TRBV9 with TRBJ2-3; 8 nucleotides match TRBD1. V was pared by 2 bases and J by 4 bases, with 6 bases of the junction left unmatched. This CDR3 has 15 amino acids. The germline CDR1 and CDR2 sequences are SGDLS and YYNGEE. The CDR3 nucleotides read TGTGCCAGCAGCGTCCGGACAGGGCCTTCAGATACGCAGTATTTT. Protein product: CASSVRTGPSDTQYF.

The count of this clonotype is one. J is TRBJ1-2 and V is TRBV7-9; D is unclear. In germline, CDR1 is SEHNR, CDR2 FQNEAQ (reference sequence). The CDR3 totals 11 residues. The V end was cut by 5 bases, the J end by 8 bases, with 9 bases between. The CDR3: CASSAQEGYTF. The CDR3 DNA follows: TGTGCCAGCAGCGCGCAAGAGGGCTACACCTTC.

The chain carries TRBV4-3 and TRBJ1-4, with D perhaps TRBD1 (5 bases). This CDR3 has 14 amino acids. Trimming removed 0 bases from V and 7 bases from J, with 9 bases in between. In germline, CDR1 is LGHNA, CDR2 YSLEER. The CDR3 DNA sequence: TGCGCCAGCAGCCAAGAAGGGAGGGGTGAAAAACTGTTTTTT. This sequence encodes CASSQEGRGEKLFF.

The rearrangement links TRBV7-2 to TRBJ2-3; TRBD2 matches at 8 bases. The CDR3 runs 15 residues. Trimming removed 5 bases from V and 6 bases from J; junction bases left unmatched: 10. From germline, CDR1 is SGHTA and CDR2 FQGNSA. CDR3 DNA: TGTGCCAGCAGCGCCAGCGGGGGAGGATTGGATACGCAGTATTTT. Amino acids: CASSASGGGLDTQYF.

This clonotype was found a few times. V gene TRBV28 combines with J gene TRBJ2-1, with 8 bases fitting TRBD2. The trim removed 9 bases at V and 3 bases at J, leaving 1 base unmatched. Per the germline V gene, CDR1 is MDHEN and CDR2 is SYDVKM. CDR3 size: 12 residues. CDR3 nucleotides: TGTGCCAGTGGGACTAGCTACAATGAGCAGTTCTTC. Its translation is CASGTSYNEQFF. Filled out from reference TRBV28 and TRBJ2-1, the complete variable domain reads DVKVTQSSRYLVKRTGEKVFLECVQDMDHENMFWYRQDPGLGLRLIYFSYDVKMKEKGDIPEGYSVSREKKERFSLILESASTNQTSMYLCASGTSYNEQFFGPGTRLTVL.

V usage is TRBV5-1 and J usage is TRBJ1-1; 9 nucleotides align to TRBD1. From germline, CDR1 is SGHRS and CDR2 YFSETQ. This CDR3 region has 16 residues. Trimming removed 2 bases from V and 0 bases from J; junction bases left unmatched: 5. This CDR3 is CASSFGTGFVNTEAFF. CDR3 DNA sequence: TGCGCCAGCAGCTTTGGGACAGGGTTCGTGAACACTGAAGCTTTCTTT.

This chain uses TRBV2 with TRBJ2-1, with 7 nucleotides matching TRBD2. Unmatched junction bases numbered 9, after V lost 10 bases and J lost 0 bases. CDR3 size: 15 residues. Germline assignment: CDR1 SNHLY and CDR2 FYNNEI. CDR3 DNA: TGTGCCACCACTAGGGGCGGGAGCTCCTACAATGAGCAGTTCTTC. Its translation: CATTRGGSSYNEQFF.

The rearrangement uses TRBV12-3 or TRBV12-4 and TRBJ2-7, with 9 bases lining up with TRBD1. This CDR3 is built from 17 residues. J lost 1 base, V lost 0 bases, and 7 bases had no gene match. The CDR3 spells CASSLARTGEGSYEQYF. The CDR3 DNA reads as TGTGCCAGCAGTTTAGCCCGGACAGGGGAGGGTTCCTACGAGCAGTACTTC.

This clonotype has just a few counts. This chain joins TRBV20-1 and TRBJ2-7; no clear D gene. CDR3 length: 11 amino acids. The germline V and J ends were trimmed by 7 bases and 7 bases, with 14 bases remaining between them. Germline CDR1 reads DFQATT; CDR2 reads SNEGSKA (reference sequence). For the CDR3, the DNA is TGCAGTGTTGGCACCCGATGGGAGCAGTACTTC. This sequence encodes CSVGTRWEQYF.

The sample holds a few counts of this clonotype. Here the CDR3 DNA reads TGTGCCACCAGCAGAGATCCCTCGGGAGATACGCAGTATTTT. Translation: CATSRDPSGDTQYF. This chain connects TRBV15 to TRBJ2-3; D ambiguous. Germline V gene data show CDR1 as LNHNV and CDR2 as YYDKDF (reference sequence). CDR3 length: 14 residues. The V gene lost 0 bases and the J gene lost 5 bases, with 9 bases spanning the gap. The full variable domain, its missing parts supplied by reference TRBV15 and TRBJ2-3, is DAMVIQNPRYQVTQFGKPVTLSCSQTLNHNVMYWYQQKSSQAPKLLFHYYDKDFNNEADTPDNFQSRRPNTSFCFLDIRSPGLGDTAMYLCATSRDPSGDTQYFGPGTRLTVL.

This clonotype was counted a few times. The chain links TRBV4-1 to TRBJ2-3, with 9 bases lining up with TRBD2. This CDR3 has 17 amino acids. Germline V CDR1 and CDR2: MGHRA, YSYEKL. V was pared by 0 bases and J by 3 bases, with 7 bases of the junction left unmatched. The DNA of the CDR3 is TGCGCCAGCAGCCAAGAAGGGAGCGGGAGGTCGACAGATACGCAGTATTTT. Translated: CASSQEGSGRSTDTQYF.

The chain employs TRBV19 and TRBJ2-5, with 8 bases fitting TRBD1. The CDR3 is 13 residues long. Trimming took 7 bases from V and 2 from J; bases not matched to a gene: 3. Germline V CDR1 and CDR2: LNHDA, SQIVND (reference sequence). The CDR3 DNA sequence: TGTGCCAGTACCCGGACAGGGCAAGAGACCCAGTACTTC. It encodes CASTRTGQETQYF. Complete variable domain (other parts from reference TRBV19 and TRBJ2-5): DGGITQSPKYLFRKEGQNVTLSCEQNLNHDAMYWYRQDPGQGLRLIYYSQIVNDFQKGDIAEGYSVSREKKESFPLTVTSAQKNPTAFYLCASTRTGQETQYFGPGTRLLVL.

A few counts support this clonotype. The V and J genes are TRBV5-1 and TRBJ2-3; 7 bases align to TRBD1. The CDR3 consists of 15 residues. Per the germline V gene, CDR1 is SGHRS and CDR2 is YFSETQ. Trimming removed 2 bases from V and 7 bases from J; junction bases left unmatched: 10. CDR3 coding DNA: TGCGCCAGCAGCTTTGGGACAGCACCACCCTATACGCAGTATTTT. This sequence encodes CASSFGTAPPYTQYF.

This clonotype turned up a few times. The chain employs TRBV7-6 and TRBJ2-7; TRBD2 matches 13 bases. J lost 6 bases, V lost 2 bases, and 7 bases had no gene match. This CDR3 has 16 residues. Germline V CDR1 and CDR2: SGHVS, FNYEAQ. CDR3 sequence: CASSLSLAGGPGEQYF. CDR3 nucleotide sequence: TGTGCCAGCAGCTTATCACTAGCGGGAGGGCCGGGCGAGCAGTACTTC.

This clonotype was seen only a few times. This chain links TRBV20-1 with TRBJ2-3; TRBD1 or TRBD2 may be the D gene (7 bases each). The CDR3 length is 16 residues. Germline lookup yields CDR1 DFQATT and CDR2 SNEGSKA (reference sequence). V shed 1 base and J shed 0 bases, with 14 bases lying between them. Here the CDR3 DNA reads TGCAGTGCTAGAGGGGAGGGGGCCGCTAGCACAGATACGCAGTATTTT. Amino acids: CSARGEGAASTDTQYF.

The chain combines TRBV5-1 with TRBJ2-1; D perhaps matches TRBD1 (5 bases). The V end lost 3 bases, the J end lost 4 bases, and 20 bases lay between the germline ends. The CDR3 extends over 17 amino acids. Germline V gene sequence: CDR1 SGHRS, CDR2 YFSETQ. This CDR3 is CASSWQGTISLYNEQFF. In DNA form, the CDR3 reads TGCGCCAGCAGCTGGCAGGGAACTATTTCTCTGTACAATGAGCAGTTCTTC. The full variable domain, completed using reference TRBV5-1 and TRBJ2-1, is KAGVTQTPRYLIKTRGQQVTLSCSPISGHRSVSWYQQTPGQGLQFLFEYFSETQRNKGNFPGRFSGRQFSNSRSEMNVSTLELGDSALYLCASSWQGTISLYNEQFFGPGTRLTVL.

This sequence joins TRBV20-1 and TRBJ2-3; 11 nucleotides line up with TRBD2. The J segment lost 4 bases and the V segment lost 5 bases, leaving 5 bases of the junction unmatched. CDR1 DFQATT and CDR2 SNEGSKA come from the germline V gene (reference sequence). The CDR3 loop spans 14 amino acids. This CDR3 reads CSAPLAGVPDTQYF. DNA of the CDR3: TGCAGTGCTCCACTAGCGGGAGTCCCAGATACGCAGTATTTT.

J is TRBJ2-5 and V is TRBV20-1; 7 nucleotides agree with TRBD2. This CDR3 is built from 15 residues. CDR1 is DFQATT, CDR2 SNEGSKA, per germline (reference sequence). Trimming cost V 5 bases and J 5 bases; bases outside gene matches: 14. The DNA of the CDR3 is TGCAGTGCTGCCACATTCGGTGCGGGAGTTGAGACCCAGTACTTC. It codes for CSAATFGAGVETQYF.

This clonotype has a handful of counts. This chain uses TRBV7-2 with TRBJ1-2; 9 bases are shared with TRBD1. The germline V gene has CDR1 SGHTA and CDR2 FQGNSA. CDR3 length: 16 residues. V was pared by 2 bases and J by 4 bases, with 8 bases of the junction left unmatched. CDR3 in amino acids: CASSLSPGQGFYGYTF. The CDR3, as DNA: TGTGCCAGCAGCTTATCGCCGGGACAGGGTTTCTATGGCTACACCTTC.

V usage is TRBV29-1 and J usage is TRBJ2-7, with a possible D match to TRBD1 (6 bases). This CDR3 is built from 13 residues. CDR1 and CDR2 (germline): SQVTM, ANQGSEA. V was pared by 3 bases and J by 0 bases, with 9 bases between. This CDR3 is CSVDTDSSYEQYF. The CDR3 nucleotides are TGCAGCGTTGACACGGACAGCTCCTACGAGCAGTACTTC.

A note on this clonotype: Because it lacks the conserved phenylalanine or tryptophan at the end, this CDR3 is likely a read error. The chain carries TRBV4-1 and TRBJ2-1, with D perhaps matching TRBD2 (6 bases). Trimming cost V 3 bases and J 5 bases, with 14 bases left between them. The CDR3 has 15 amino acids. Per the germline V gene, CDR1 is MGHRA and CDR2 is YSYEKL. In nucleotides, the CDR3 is TGCGCCAGCAGCCAGGCGGCTAGCGTTGACAATGAGCAGTTCCTC. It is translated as CASSQAASVDNEQFL.

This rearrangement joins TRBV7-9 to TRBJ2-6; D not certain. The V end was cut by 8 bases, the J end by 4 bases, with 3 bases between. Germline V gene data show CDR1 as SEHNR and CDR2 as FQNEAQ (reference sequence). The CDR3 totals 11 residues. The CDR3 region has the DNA TGTGCCAGCCAAGGGGCCAACGTCCTGACTTTC. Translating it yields CASQGANVLTF.

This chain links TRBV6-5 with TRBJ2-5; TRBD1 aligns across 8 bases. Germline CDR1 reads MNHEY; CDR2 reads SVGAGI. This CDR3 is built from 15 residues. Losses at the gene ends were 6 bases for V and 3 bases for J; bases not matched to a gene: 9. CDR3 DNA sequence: TGTGCCAGCAGGCTAACAGGGGGGACAAAAGAGACCCAGTACTTC. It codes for CASRLTGGTKETQYF.